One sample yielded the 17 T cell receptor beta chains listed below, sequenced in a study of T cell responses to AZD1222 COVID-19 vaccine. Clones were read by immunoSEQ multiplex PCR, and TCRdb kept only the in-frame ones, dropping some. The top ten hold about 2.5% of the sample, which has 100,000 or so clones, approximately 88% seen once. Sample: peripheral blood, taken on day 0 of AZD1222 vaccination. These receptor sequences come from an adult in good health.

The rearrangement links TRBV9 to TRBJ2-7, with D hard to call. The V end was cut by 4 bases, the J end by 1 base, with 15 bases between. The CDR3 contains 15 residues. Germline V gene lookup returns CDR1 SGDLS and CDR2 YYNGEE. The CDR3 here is CASSPSPLQSYEQYF. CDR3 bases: TGTGCCAGCAGCCCTAGTCCCCTCCAATCCTACGAGCAGTACTTC.

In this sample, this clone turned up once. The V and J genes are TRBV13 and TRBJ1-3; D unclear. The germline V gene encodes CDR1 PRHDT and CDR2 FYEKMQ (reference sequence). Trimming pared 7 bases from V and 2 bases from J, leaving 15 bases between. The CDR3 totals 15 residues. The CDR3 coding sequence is TGTGCCAGCACGGAGGAGGGATCTCCTGGAAACACCATATATTTT. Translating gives CASTEEGSPGNTIYF.

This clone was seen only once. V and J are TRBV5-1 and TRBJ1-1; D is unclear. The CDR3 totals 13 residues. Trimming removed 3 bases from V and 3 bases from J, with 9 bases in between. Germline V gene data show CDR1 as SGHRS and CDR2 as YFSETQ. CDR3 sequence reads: CASSSSAYTEAFF. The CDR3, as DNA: TGCGCCAGCAGCTCGTCAGCGTACACTGAAGCTTTCTTT.

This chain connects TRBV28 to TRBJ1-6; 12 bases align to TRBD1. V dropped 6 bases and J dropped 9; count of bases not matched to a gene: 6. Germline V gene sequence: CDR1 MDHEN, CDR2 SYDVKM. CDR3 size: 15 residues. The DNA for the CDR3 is TGTGCCAGCAGCCAGGGACAGGGGGCAGGTTCACCCCTCCACTTT. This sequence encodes CASSQGQGAGSPLHF.

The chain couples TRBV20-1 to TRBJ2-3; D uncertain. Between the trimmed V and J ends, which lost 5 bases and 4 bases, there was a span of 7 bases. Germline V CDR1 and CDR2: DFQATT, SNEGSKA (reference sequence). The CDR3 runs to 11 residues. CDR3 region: CSASHADTQYF. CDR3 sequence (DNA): TGCAGTGCTTCACACGCAGATACGCAGTATTTT.

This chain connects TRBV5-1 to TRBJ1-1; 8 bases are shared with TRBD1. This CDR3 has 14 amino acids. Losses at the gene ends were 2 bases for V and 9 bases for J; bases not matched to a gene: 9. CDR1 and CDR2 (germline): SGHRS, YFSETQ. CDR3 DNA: TGCGCCAGCAGCTTTTCCGGGACAGGCTCTCAAGCTTTCTTT. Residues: CASSFSGTGSQAFF. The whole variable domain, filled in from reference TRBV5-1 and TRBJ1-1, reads KAGVTQTPRYLIKTRGQQVTLSCSPISGHRSVSWYQQTPGQGLQFLFEYFSETQRNKGNFPGRFSGRQFSNSRSEMNVSTLELGDSALYLCASSFSGTGSQAFFGQGTRLTVV.

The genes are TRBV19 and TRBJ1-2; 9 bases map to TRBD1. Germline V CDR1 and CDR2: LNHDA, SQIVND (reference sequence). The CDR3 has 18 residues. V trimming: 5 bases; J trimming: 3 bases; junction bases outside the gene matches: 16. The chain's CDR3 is CASSPAGQGRTADYGYTF. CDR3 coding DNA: TGTGCCAGTAGTCCAGCGGGACAGGGCCGCACCGCGGACTATGGCTACACCTTC.

In nucleotides, the CDR3 is TGTGCCAGCAGCCAGTTTCAGGGGGGAGGCTATGGCTACACCTTC. Translation: CASSQFQGGGYGYTF. The V gene is TRBV14, the J gene TRBJ1-2; 7 bases map to TRBD1. Germline trimming cut 3 bases from V and 4 bases from J; bases unmatched to any gene: 8. This CDR3 contains 15 residues. Germline V gene data show CDR1 as SGHDN and CDR2 as FVKESK.

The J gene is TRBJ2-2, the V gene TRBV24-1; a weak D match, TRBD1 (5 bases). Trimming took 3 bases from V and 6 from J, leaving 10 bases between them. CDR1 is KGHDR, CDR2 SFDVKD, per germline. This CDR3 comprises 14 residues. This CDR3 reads CATSDPRQPGELFF. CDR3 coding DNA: TGTGCCACCAGTGATCCTCGACAGCCCGGGGAGCTGTTTTTT.

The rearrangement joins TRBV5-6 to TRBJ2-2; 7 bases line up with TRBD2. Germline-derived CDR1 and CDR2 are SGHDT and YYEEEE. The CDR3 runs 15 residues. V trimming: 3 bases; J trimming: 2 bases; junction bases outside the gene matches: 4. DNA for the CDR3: TGTGCCAGCAGCTCGGGAGCGGGAAACACCGGGGAGCTGTTTTTT. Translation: CASSSGAGNTGELFF.

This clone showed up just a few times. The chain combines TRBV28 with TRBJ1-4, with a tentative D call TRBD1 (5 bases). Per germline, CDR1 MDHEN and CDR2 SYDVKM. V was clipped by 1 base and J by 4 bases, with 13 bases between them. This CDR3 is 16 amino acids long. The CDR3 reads CASSLYSGSGNEKLFF. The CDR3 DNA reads TGTGCCAGCAGTTTATATTCAGGGAGCGGTAATGAAAAACTGTTTTTT.

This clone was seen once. The CDR3 spells CASSVAGGRPDTQYF. DNA for the CDR3: TGTGCCAGCAGCGTAGCCGGGGGGCGCCCAGATACGCAGTATTTT. The V gene is TRBV9, the J gene TRBJ2-3, with a possible D match to TRBD2 (7 bases). Germline CDR1 SGDLS, CDR2 YYNGEE. This CDR3 contains 15 residues. Trimming took off 0 bases at V and 4 bases at J, with 12 bases between the two ends.

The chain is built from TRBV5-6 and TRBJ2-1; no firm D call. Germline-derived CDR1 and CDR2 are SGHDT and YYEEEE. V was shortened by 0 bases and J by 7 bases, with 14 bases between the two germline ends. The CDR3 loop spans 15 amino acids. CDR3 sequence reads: CASSLVGWAGNEQFF. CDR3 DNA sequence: TGTGCCAGCAGCTTGGTGGGGTGGGCTGGGAATGAGCAGTTCTTC.

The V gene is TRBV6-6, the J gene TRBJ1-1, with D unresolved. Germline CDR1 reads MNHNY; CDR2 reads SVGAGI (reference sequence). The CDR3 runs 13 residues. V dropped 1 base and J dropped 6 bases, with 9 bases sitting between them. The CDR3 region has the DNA TGTGCCAGCAGTTACTTAGCGGAGGCTGAAGCTTTCTTT. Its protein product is CASSYLAEAEAFF.

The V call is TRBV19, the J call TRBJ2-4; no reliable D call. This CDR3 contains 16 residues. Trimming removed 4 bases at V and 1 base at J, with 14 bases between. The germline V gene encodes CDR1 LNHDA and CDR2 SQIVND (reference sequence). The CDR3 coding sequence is TGTGCCAGTAGTAGCGCCACCTTATGGGCCAAAAACATTCAGTACTTC. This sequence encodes CASSSATLWAKNIQYF.

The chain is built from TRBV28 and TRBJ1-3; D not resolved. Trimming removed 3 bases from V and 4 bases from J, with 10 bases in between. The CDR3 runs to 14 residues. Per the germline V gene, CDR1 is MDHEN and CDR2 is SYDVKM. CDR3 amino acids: CASSFREAGNTIYF. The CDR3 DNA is TGTGCCAGCAGTTTTAGGGAGGCAGGAAACACCATATATTTT.

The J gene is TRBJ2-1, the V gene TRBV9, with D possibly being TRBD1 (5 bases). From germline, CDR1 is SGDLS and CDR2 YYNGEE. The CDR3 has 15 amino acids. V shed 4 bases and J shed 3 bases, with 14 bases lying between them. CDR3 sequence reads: CASSSLSGRYNEQFF. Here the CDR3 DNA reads TGTGCCAGCAGCAGCTTGTCAGGGCGCTACAATGAGCAGTTCTTC. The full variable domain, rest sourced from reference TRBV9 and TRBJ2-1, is DSGVTQTPKHLITATGQRVTLRCSPRSGDLSVYWYQQSLDQGLQFLIQYYNGEERAKGNILERFSAQQFPDLHSELNLSSLELGDSALYFCASSSLSGRYNEQFFGPGTRLTVL.